The present T cell receptor (beta chain) was sequenced within a study of T cell responses to AZD1222 COVID-19 vaccine. The assay was immunoSEQ multiplex PCR, and TCRdb's table has in-frame clones only and misses some. The table shows some 110,000 clones, with roughly 90% occurring only once. Germline V gene sequence: CDR1 SGHAT, CDR2 FQNNGV. The CDR3 extends over 19 amino acids. V lost 0 bases and J lost 8; bases outside the gene matches: 11. The TCR sequence derives from an adult who received the AZD1222 COVID-19 vaccine. V usage is TRBV11-2 and J usage is TRBJ2-1; 15 nucleotides line up with TRBD2. Sample: peripheral blood, taken 28 days after the second AZD1222 dose. In DNA form, the CDR3 reads TGTGCCAGCAGCTTAGAGGTCGGACTAGCGGGGGGGCTTTTTGATGAGCAGTTCTTC. The encoded protein is CASSLEVGLAGGLFDEQFF. Looking up the rest from reference TRBV11-2 and TRBJ2-1 gives the full variable domain: EAGVAQSPRYKIIEKRQSVAFWCNPISGHATLYWYQQILGQGPKLLIQFQNNGVVDDSQLPKDRFSAERLKGVDSTLKIQPAKLEDSAVYLCASSLEVGLAGGLFDEQFFGPGTRLTVL.